A single sample is the source of the 11 T cell receptor beta chains below, sequenced in a study of blood T cell repertoires in COVID-19. Repertoires were generated with immunoSEQ multiplex PCR, while TCRdb's copy carries only in-frame clones and drops some. This sample has 65,000 to 95,000 clones, with 85% found just once. What was sequenced was peripheral blood. The receptors come from an elderly man with active or convalescent COVID-19.

The CDR3, as DNA: TGTGCCAACTCGCCTGGGGCTAGCGGAGCAGATACGCAGTATTTT. It translates to CANSPGASGADTQYF. The chain carries TRBV10-3 and TRBJ2-3; 7 bases are shared with TRBD2. The junction had 14 bases not matched to a gene; V was cut back by 10 bases and J by 4 bases. Looked up from germline, CDR1 is ENHRY and CDR2 is SYGVKD. CDR3 length: 15 residues.

In DNA, the CDR3 is TGCGCCAGCAGCGGACGGGACAGGGATGGCTACACCTTC. Residues: CASSGRDRDGYTF. The V call is TRBV5-1, the J call TRBJ1-2; 9 positions match TRBD1. The V gene end was trimmed by 4 bases and the J gene end by 6 bases; junction bases not matched to a gene: 4. CDR3 length: 13 residues. Germline-derived CDR1 and CDR2 are SGHRS and YFSETQ. Full variable domain (remainder filled in from reference TRBV5-1 and TRBJ1-2): KAGVTQTPRYLIKTRGQQVTLSCSPISGHRSVSWYQQTPGQGLQFLFEYFSETQRNKGNFPGRFSGRQFSNSRSEMNVSTLELGDSALYLCASSGRDRDGYTFGSGTRLTVV.

This clone was picked up a small number of times. The chain combines TRBV5-1 with TRBJ2-7; weak D call: TRBD1 (6 bases). Germline CDR1 SGHRS, CDR2 YFSETQ. Trimming stripped 3 bases from V and 3 bases from J, with 10 bases between. The CDR3 consists of 13 residues. CDR3 residues: CASSWDTNYEQYV. The CDR3 region has the DNA TGCGCCAGCAGCTGGGACACTAACTACGAGCAGTACGTC.

The chain uses TRBV3-1 (or the pseudogene TRBV3-2) and TRBJ2-1; 7 bases line up with TRBD2. CDR3 length: 14 residues. V lost 7 bases to trimming and J lost 3 bases; unmatched junction nucleotides: 6. Germline V CDR1 and CDR2: LGHDT, YNNKEL (reference sequence). Written as DNA, the CDR3 is TGTGCCAGCACCACGGGGGGAGTCTACAATGAGCAGTTCTTC. As protein: CASTTGGVYNEQFF.

This clone was picked up a small number of times. This chain links TRBV24-1 with TRBJ1-5, with D hard to call. V lost 7 bases and J lost 3, with 9 bases in between. The CDR3 is 13 amino acids. From germline, CDR1 is KGHDR and CDR2 SFDVKD. CDR3 amino acids: CATRRSDNQPQHF. The DNA for the CDR3 is TGTGCCACCAGAAGGAGCGACAATCAGCCCCAGCATTTT.

This clone was found once. The chain is built from TRBV7-2 and TRBJ2-1, with unresolved D. The ends were cut back, 2 bases at V and 0 bases at J, with 8 bases in the middle. The CDR3 contains 15 residues. Germline values: CDR1 SGHTA, CDR2 FQGNSA. CDR3 region: CASSLRGRSYNEQFF. CDR3 bases: TGTGCCAGCAGCTTAAGAGGCCGCTCCTACAATGAGCAGTTCTTC.

The V gene is TRBV5-4, the J gene TRBJ2-5; D possibly corresponds to TRBD1 (5 bases). This CDR3 is 13 amino acids long. The ends were cut back, 5 bases at V and 5 bases at J, with 13 bases in the middle. Germline V lookup: CDR1 SGHNT, CDR2 YYREEE (reference sequence). Written as DNA, the CDR3 is TGTGCCAGCAGAGGGGCGGTGGGGGAGACCCAGTACTTC. Encoded protein: CASRGAVGETQYF.

This clone is a singleton in its sample. The CDR3 region is CASSVFQATNYGYTF. The CDR3 coding sequence is TGTGCCAGCAGTGTCTTCCAGGCAACTAACTATGGCTACACCTTC. The chain combines TRBV2 with TRBJ1-2; D ambiguous. This CDR3 comprises 15 residues. The ends were cut back, 4 bases at V and 0 bases at J, with 12 bases in the middle. Germline CDR1 is SNHLY and CDR2 is FYNNEI.

The chain couples TRBV18 to TRBJ1-1; maybe TRBD1 (5 bases). Trimming left V 3 bases short and J 0 bases short, with 11 bases between. The CDR3 has 15 residues. From germline, CDR1 is KGHSH and CDR2 LQKENI. In DNA form, the CDR3 reads TGTGCCAGCTCACCCGACCAGACAGTGAACACTGAAGCTTTCTTT. It yields the protein CASSPDQTVNTEAFF. Based on the CDR3 plus reference TRBV18 and TRBJ1-1, the full variable domain is NAGVMQNPRHLVRRRGQEARLRCSPMKGHSHVYWYRQLPEEGLKFMVYLQKENIIDESGMPKERFSAEFPKEGPSILRIQQVVRGDSAAYFCASSPDQTVNTEAFFGQGTRLTVV.

J is TRBJ1-3 and V is TRBV19, with 9 bases aligning to TRBD1. After removal of 7 bases from V and 3 bases from J, the junction contained 7 bases not matched to a gene. Germline CDR1 LNHDA, CDR2 SQIVND (reference sequence). The CDR3 runs 15 residues. DNA of the CDR3: TGTGCCAGTACTACGGACAGGGGCGGTGGAAACACCATATATTTT. This sequence encodes CASTTDRGGGNTIYF.

The table lists this clone with a count of one. This chain connects TRBV10-2 to TRBJ2-7; 8 bases map to TRBD2. This CDR3 region has 15 residues. V trimming: 6 bases; J trimming: 0 bases; junction bases outside the gene matches: 7. Germline CDR1 reads WSHSY; CDR2 reads SAAADI. CDR3 nucleotide sequence: TGCGCCAGCAGCCACGGACTAGCCAGCTCCTACGAGCAGTACGTC. Its protein product is CASSHGLASSYEQYV.